Following are 21 T cell receptor beta chains from one sample sequenced in a study of T and B cells in COVID-19 patients. Multiplex PCR with BIOMED2 TRB-A/B primer pools amplified TRB rearrangements. Each CDR3 protein gets one entry after TCRdb re-called the multiplex PCR reads with MiXCR. Altogether about 15,000 distinct CDR3 sequences are present, roughly 29% being singletons, with the ten largest covering more than 0.9%. TRB was amplified from about 240-490 ng of blood genomic DNA. Sequencing was carried out using blood. The origin of the receptors is a human donor who had recovered from COVID-19.

CDR3 sequence: CASSLRDRNYGYTF. The CDR3 nucleotides are TGTGCCAGCAGCTTAAGGGACAGGAACTATGGCTACACCTTC. V and J are TRBV5-6 and TRBJ1-2, with 8 positions matching TRBD1. Germline V lookup: CDR1 SGHDT, CDR2 YYEEEE. The CDR3 covers 14 residues. J was trimmed by 2 bases and V by 2 bases; bases with no gene match: 2. Using reference TRBV5-6 and TRBJ1-2 for the parts outside the CDR3, the full variable domain is DAGVTQSPTHLIKTRGQQVTLRCSPKSGHDTVSWYQQALGQGPQFIFQYYEEEERQRGNFPDRFSGHQFPNYSSELNVNALLLGDSALYLCASSLRDRNYGYTFGSGTRLTVV.

As regards this clonotype: This may stem from a read error, because a much larger clone lies one nucleotide away. The V gene is TRBV11-3, the J gene TRBJ1-4; 7 positions match TRBD1. CDR1 is SGHNT, CDR2 YENEEA, per germline. V dropped 4 bases and J dropped 8; count of bases not matched to a gene: 10. The CDR3 contains 15 residues. The CDR3 reads CASSSRTGFGEKLFF. CDR3 DNA sequence: TGTGCCAGCAGCTCCCGGACAGGCTTTGGAGAAAAACTGTTTTTT.

The V and J genes are TRBV6-5 and TRBJ2-7; 14 bases map to TRBD2. V lost 0 bases, J lost 7 bases, and 2 bases stayed unmatched. Germline assignment: CDR1 MNHEY and CDR2 SVGAGI. The CDR3 length is 15 residues. CDR3 protein: CASSYSGLAGAEQYF. The CDR3 region has the DNA TGTGCCAGCAGTTACTCGGGACTAGCGGGAGCAGAGCAGTACTTC.

This chain connects TRBV27 to TRBJ1-6; D remains ambiguous. Germline-derived CDR1 and CDR2 are MNHEY and SMNVEV (reference sequence). Trimming took off 8 bases at V and 2 bases at J, with 16 bases between the two ends. The CDR3 contains 16 residues. The CDR3 DNA sequence: TGTGCCAGCGGCGGACTAGGGATGCCCTATAATTCACCCCTCCACTTT. Translation: CASGGLGMPYNSPLHF.

J is TRBJ2-3 and V is TRBV11-3; 9 nucleotides line up with TRBD1. The V gene's germline CDR1 is SGHNT and CDR2 YENEEA. This CDR3 is built from 13 residues. J lost 6 bases, V lost 9 bases, and 7 bases had no gene match. The CDR3 here is CARQGASRDTQYF. DNA of the CDR3: TGTGCCAGACAGGGGGCTTCGAGGGATACGCAGTATTTT. Full variable domain (remainder filled in from reference TRBV11-3 and TRBJ2-3): EAGVVQSPRYKIIEKKQPVAFWCNPISGHNTLYWYLQNLGQGPELLIRYENEEAVDDSQLPKDRFSAERLKGVDSTLKIQPAELGDSAVYLCARQGASRDTQYFGPGTRLTVL.

This clonotype is medium-sized by share. The gene calls are TRBV6-1 and TRBJ2-2; 10 bases agree with TRBD1. Trimming took 7 bases from V and 6 from J; bases not matched to a gene: 5. The germline gives CDR1 MNHNS, CDR2 SASEGT. This CDR3 has 14 amino acids. The CDR3 spells CASNRQGASGELFF. The CDR3 nucleotides are TGTGCCAGCAATCGACAGGGGGCATCCGGGGAGCTGTTTTTT.

This chain uses TRBV6-5 with TRBJ1-3; D is undetermined. CDR1 and CDR2 (germline): MNHEY, SVGAGI. The CDR3 spans 16 residues. Trimming pared 5 bases from V and 0 bases from J, leaving 14 bases between. This CDR3 reads CASSGRTPSSGNTIYF. The DNA for the CDR3 is TGTGCCAGCAGTGGGAGGACGCCAAGCTCTGGAAACACCATATATTTT.

This clonotype was seen only a few times. The chain employs TRBV5-4 and TRBJ1-2; 10 bases agree with TRBD1. Germline V gene sequence: CDR1 SGHNT, CDR2 YYREEE (reference sequence). V shed 0 bases, J shed 8 bases, and the junction held 7 bases outside the gene matches. The CDR3 runs 15 residues. CDR3 DNA sequence: TGTGCCAGCAGCTTGGTAGGACAGGGGGTGGAGGGCTACACCTTC. Translated: CASSLVGQGVEGYTF.

The chain joins TRBV12-3 or TRBV12-4 to TRBJ2-5; 14 bases fit TRBD2. The CDR3 contains 18 residues. Trimming removed 6 bases from V and 3 bases from J; junction bases left unmatched: 12. CDR3 bases: TGTGCCAGCAGCCGGCGACTAGCGGGAGGGCCGTTGGAAGAGACCCAGTACTTC. This sequence encodes CASSRRLAGGPLEETQYF.

The J gene is TRBJ2-3, the V gene TRBV12-3 or TRBV12-4; 10 nucleotides line up with TRBD2. The CDR3 is 14 residues long. With V trimmed by 6 bases and J by 8 bases, 8 bases remained unmatched. The CDR3 is CASSQREGRGTQYF. In DNA form, the CDR3 reads TGTGCCAGCAGCCAGCGGGAGGGCCGGGGTACGCAGTATTTT.

With respect to this clonotype: The junction departs from germline at one end; a sequencing error may be responsible. The chain links TRBV5-3 to TRBJ2-7; no clear D gene. TRBV5-3 counts as an open reading frame of uncertain function. The CDR3 is 15 amino acids. CDR3 residues: CASSLSPTVFYEQYF. CDR3 in DNA: TGCGCCAGCAGCTTGAGCCCTACAGTATTCTACGAGCAGTACTTC.

The rearrangement uses TRBV29-1 and TRBJ1-1, with D hard to call. Trimming pared 7 bases from V and 8 bases from J, leaving 11 bases between. The germline V gene has CDR1 SQVTM and CDR2 ANQGSEA. The CDR3 totals 10 residues. The CDR3 region is CSGEGSEAFF. In DNA form, the CDR3 reads TGCAGCGGAGAAGGGTCCGAAGCTTTCTTT.

The genes are TRBV12-3 or TRBV12-4 and TRBJ1-5; D gene ambiguous. V was trimmed by 6 bases and J by 4 bases, leaving 16 bases between them. This CDR3 has 15 amino acids. CDR3: CASSLTRRINQPQHF. DNA of the CDR3: TGTGCCAGCAGCCTCACGAGAAGGATTAATCAGCCCCAGCATTTT.

This clonotype was counted only a few times. This chain uses TRBV5-1 with TRBJ2-1; maybe TRBD1 (6 bases). Germline CDR1 SGHRS, CDR2 YFSETQ. Trimming removed 0 bases from V and 5 bases from J, with 9 bases in between. The CDR3 runs to 14 residues. The CDR3 DNA sequence: TGCGCCAGCAGCTTGGGGGGGCCCGACAATGAGCAGTTCTTC. It specifies CASSLGGPDNEQFF. The entire variable domain, with the rest obtained from reference TRBV5-1 and TRBJ2-1, is as follows: KAGVTQTPRYLIKTRGQQVTLSCSPISGHRSVSWYQQTPGQGLQFLFEYFSETQRNKGNFPGRFSGRQFSNSRSEMNVSTLELGDSALYLCASSLGGPDNEQFFGPGTRLTVL.

As regards this clonotype: A much larger clone lies a single base off, so this may be a read error. This rearrangement joins TRBV6-5 to TRBJ2-1; the match to TRBD2 covers 8 bases. Losses at the gene ends were 8 bases for V and 8 bases for J; bases not matched to a gene: 14. CDR1 and CDR2 (germline): MNHEY, SVGAGI. The CDR3 has 15 residues. The DNA for the CDR3 is TGTGCCAGCGAAAGCGGGAGCGCCCGCCGGGATGAGCAGTTCTTC. As protein: CASESGSARRDEQFF.

This clonotype was counted a few times. The rearrangement joins TRBV6-5 to TRBJ1-2; 9 bases align to TRBD1. Germline V gene lookup returns CDR1 MNHEY and CDR2 SVGAGI. V lost 0 bases, J lost 2 bases, and 1 base stayed unmatched. The CDR3 contains 15 residues. CDR3 sequence reads: CASSYSGQGNYGYTF. The CDR3 DNA follows: TGTGCCAGCAGTTACTCGGGACAGGGAAACTATGGCTACACCTTC.

This clonotype is labeled medium-sized. V and J are TRBV12-3 or TRBV12-4 and TRBJ2-3; D possibly corresponds to TRBD2 (5 bases). CDR3 length equals 14 residues. V lost 3 bases and J lost 5, with 12 bases in between. CDR3 DNA: TGTGCCAGCAGTTTGCGTTTGAGCGGAGATACGCAGTATTTT. Protein: CASSLRLSGDTQYF.

The chain is built from TRBV20-1 and TRBJ2-3, with 10 nucleotides matching TRBD2. The CDR3 consists of 15 residues. Germline CDR1 is DFQATT and CDR2 is SNEGSKA (reference sequence). The CDR3 sequence: CSSSGGSSSTDTQYF. CDR3 nucleotides: TGCAGCTCTAGCGGGGGATCCTCTAGCACAGATACGCAGTATTTT.

This clonotype showed up just a few times. The V gene is TRBV18, the J gene TRBJ1-1; TRBD1 matches 8 bases. The V and J ends lost 5 bases and 3 bases, in that order; junction bases with no gene match: 5. The germline CDR1 and CDR2 sequences are KGHSH and LQKENI. The CDR3 spans 14 residues. The CDR3 sequence is CASSGQGADTEAFF. In nucleotides, the CDR3 is TGTGCCAGCTCAGGCCAGGGGGCGGACACTGAAGCTTTCTTT. The variable domain in full, with the rest retrieved from reference TRBV18 and TRBJ1-1, is NAGVMQNPRHLVRRRGQEARLRCSPMKGHSHVYWYRQLPEEGLKFMVYLQKENIIDESGMPKERFSAEFPKEGPSILRIQQVVRGDSAAYFCASSGQGADTEAFFGQGTRLTVV.

This clonotype is medium-sized within its sample. This chain connects TRBV19 to TRBJ2-2, with 8 bases lining up with TRBD1. V lost 6 bases, J lost 4 bases, and 1 base stayed unmatched. The CDR3 is 13 residues long. Germline V gene sequence: CDR1 LNHDA, CDR2 SQIVND (reference sequence). The CDR3 bases are TGTGCCAGTAGGACAGGGGTCACCGGGGAGCTGTTTTTT. Translated, it gives CASRTGVTGELFF.

V gene TRBV19 combines with J gene TRBJ2-7, with TRBD2 matching over 10 bases. This CDR3 is built from 14 residues. CDR1 is LNHDA, CDR2 SQIVND, per germline (reference sequence). V shed 4 bases and J 4 bases; nucleotides not matched to a gene: 4. The CDR3 coding sequence is TGTGCCAGTAGTACTAGCGGGGGAATATACGAGCAGTACTTC. This sequence encodes CASSTSGGIYEQYF.